These T cell receptor beta chains were read from a single sample in a study of T cells in Graves' hyperthyroidism and ophthalmopathy. TCRdb ran MiXCR on the multiplex PCR reads and lists one entry per CDR3 protein. The sample contains 550,000 to 700,000 distinct CDR3 sequences, around 46% of which appear only once. The sample was peripheral blood or thyroid tissue (not recorded which). These receptors all stem from an adult woman with Graves' disease, either hyperthyroidism or ophthalmopathy (not recorded which). Each CDR3 is given with its conserved first and last residue. A D gene is named only where the DNA matches it firmly. Expanded clones are given a class, and other clones once, few, many or no size at all.

D gene: TRBD1; V gene: TRBV20-1; clone size: -; J gene: TRBJ1-5; CDR3 DNA: TGCAGTGCTGCCGAGACAGGGGGGGATCAGCCCCAGCATTTT; CDR3 protein: CSAAETGGDQPQHF
D gene: -; V gene: TRBV10-3; clone size: -; J gene: TRBJ1-1; CDR3 DNA: TGTGCCATCAGTGAGGGTCAGGCTACTGAAGCTTTCTTT; CDR3 protein: CAISEGQATEAFF
D gene: -; V gene: TRBV11-2; clone size: many; J gene: TRBJ2-5; CDR3 DNA: TGTGCCAGCAGCCCCCCCTTAGAAGAGACCCAGTACTTC; CDR3 protein: CASSPPLEETQYF
D gene: -; V gene: TRBV7-3; clone size: -; J gene: TRBJ1-2; CDR3 DNA: TGTGCCAGCAGCCCTAGGACTGGGAGGGATGGCTACACCTTC; CDR3 protein: CASSPRTGRDGYTF
D gene: TRBD1; V gene: TRBV5-5; clone size: many; J gene: TRBJ2-2; CDR3 DNA: TGTGCCAGCAAGGGACAGGGGGCCGGGGAGCTGTTTTTT; CDR3 protein: CASKGQGAGELFF
D gene: -; V gene: TRBV6-1; clone size: few; J gene: TRBJ2-7; CDR3 DNA: TGTGCCAGCAGTGAACGCCATCCCTACGAGCAGTACTTC; CDR3 protein: CASSERHPYEQYF
D gene: -; V gene: TRBV7-9; clone size: -; J gene: TRBJ2-5; CDR3 DNA: TGTGCCAGCAGCTACCAAGACTTCGCTCAAGAGACCCAGTACTTC; CDR3 protein: CASSYQDFAQETQYF
D gene: TRBD1; V gene: TRBV5-4; clone size: many; J gene: TRBJ1-6; CDR3 DNA: TGTGCCAGCAGCTTGGGCGGAGGGACAGGGTTGTCGGTACTCCACTTT; CDR3 protein: CASSLGGGTGLSVLHF
D gene: -; V gene: TRBV29-1; clone size: -; J gene: TRBJ2-1; CDR3 DNA: TGCAGCGTCCTACGGGACACCTACAATGAGCAGTTCTTC; CDR3 protein: CSVLRDTYNEQFF
D gene: TRBD1; V gene: TRBV2; clone size: -; J gene: TRBJ2-2; CDR3 DNA: TGTGCCAGCAGGGGGGACAGGAGATCGAACACCGGGGAGCTGTTTTTT; CDR3 protein: CASRGDRRSNTGELFF
D gene: -; V gene: TRBV5-1; clone size: -; J gene: TRBJ2-6; CDR3 DNA: TGCGCCAGCCAGGCACAGGGGGCCAACGTCCTGACTTTC; CDR3 protein: CASQAQGANVLTF